The 21 T cell receptor beta chains below all came from one sample that was sequenced in a study of response to subunit inactivated influenza vaccine. TCRdb ran MiXCR on the RT-PCR reads and lists one entry per CDR3 protein. The sample carries around 490,000 distinct CDR3 sequences, about 7.6% recorded once. The sequenced sample was PBMCs from blood, obtained about 24 months after vaccination. All receptors derive from a man aged 50 to 75 who received an inactivated influenza vaccine.

V usage is TRBV3-1 and J usage is TRBJ2-5, with 7 bases fitting TRBD1. CDR1 and CDR2 (germline): LGHDT, YNNKEL (reference sequence). CDR3 length: 16 residues. Losses at the gene ends were 4 bases for V and 2 bases for J; bases not matched to a gene: 10. The CDR3 loop reads CASSPRWGQQQETQYF. The CDR3 nucleotides are TGTGCCAGCAGCCCGCGATGGGGACAGCAACAAGAGACCCAGTACTTC.

This clonotype was detected many times. This chain joins TRBV20-1 and TRBJ2-1; a weak D match, TRBD2 (6 bases). Trimming pared 6 bases from V and 4 bases from J, leaving 13 bases between. Germline V CDR1 and CDR2: DFQATT, SNEGSKA (reference sequence). The CDR3 is 13 amino acids. The CDR3 coding sequence is TGCAGTGCCCCCGGGACTGGGTACAATGAGCAGTTCTTC. It yields the protein CSAPGTGYNEQFF.

This clonotype has more than one count but fewer than ten. The chain carries TRBV4-3 and TRBJ1-6, with 7 bases fitting TRBD1. The germline gives CDR1 LGHNA, CDR2 YSLEER. The CDR3 sequence is 16 residues long. V lost 8 bases and J lost 8; bases outside the gene matches: 15. The CDR3 DNA is TGCGCCAGCCGGTTGTCCAAGACAGGGCTCTATTCACCCCTCCACTTT. Translating gives CASRLSKTGLYSPLHF.

V and J are TRBV5-6 and TRBJ2-3, with 7 bases matching TRBD2. V trimming: 2 bases; J trimming: 4 bases; junction bases outside the gene matches: 7. The CDR3 covers 15 residues. Germline assignment: CDR1 SGHDT and CDR2 YYEEEE. Here the CDR3 reads CASSFIAGESDTQYF. The CDR3 DNA sequence: TGTGCCAGCAGCTTCATTGCGGGAGAATCAGATACGCAGTATTTT.

The J gene is TRBJ2-1, the V gene TRBV11-3, with unresolved D. Germline V lookup: CDR1 SGHNT, CDR2 YENEEA. The CDR3 has 11 residues. V was trimmed by 5 bases and J by 8 bases, leaving 7 bases between them. The CDR3 coding sequence is TGTGCCAGCAGCGGGTATGATGAGCAGTTCTTC. Protein: CASSGYDEQFF.

This clonotype came up many times. The J gene is TRBJ2-1, the V gene TRBV4-1; D gene uncertain. V lost 0 bases, J lost 3 bases, and 12 bases lay in between. The CDR3 runs 16 residues. The V gene's germline CDR1 is MGHRA and CDR2 YSYEKL. DNA for the CDR3: TGCGCCAGCAGCCAAGATACACGAGGTCTCTACAATGAGCAGTTCTTC. Its translation is CASSQDTRGLYNEQFF.

This chain uses TRBV5-1 with TRBJ2-2; D might be TRBD1 (6 bases). Germline loops: CDR1 SGHRS, CDR2 YFSETQ. The CDR3 has 15 residues. Trimming pared 4 bases from V and 5 bases from J, leaving 15 bases between. The CDR3 DNA sequence: TGCGCCAGCAGCCGGGGACAAGGGAAGACCGGGGAGCTGTTTTTT. It yields the protein CASSRGQGKTGELFF.

This clonotype was picked up many times. The V gene is TRBV11-2, the J gene TRBJ2-3, with D perhaps TRBD2 (6 bases). The germline CDR1 and CDR2 sequences are SGHAT and FQNNGV. V was trimmed by 4 bases and J by 3 bases, leaving 17 bases between them. CDR3 length: 16 amino acids. CDR3 nucleotides: TGTGCCAGCAGCTCCGGGACTGTCTACGGGACAGATACGCAGTATTTT. Translating gives CASSSGTVYGTDTQYF. Combining the CDR3 with reference TRBV11-2 and TRBJ2-3 gives the whole variable domain EAGVAQSPRYKIIEKRQSVAFWCNPISGHATLYWYQQILGQGPKLLIQFQNNGVVDDSQLPKDRFSAERLKGVDSTLKIQPAKLEDSAVYLCASSSGTVYGTDTQYFGPGTRLTVL.

This clonotype was counted a few times. The chain links TRBV20-1 to TRBJ2-1, with 8 bases identical to TRBD2. The CDR3 is 15 residues long. Germline V CDR1 and CDR2: DFQATT, SNEGSKA (reference sequence). V gave up 2 bases and J gave up 1 base; unmatched junction bases: 4. CDR3 sequence reads: CSARPLAGSYNEQFF. The CDR3 DNA is TGCAGTGCTAGACCCCTAGCGGGTTCCTACAATGAGCAGTTCTTC.

This clonotype was recorded many times. The chain is built from TRBV7-2 and TRBJ2-3, with D unresolved. V was shortened by 4 bases and J by 0 bases, with 14 bases between the two germline ends. CDR3 length equals 16 residues. Per the germline V gene, CDR1 is SGHTA and CDR2 is FQGNSA. The CDR3 sequence is CASSSLRAESTDTQYF. The DNA for the CDR3 is TGTGCCAGCAGCTCCCTCCGGGCGGAGAGCACAGATACGCAGTATTTT.

This clonotype turned up a few times. J is TRBJ2-5 and V is TRBV20-1; 7 bases align to TRBD1. J lost 5 bases, V lost 1 base, and 13 bases had no gene match. Germline V lookup: CDR1 DFQATT, CDR2 SNEGSKA (reference sequence). The CDR3 runs 16 residues. Here the CDR3 DNA reads TGCAGTGCTAGAGGGAAGACAGGGACCACCTGGGAGACCCAGTACTTC. It codes for CSARGKTGTTWETQYF.

This clonotype came up a few times. The V gene is TRBV5-1, the J gene TRBJ2-7; D is perhaps TRBD1 or TRBD2 (5 bases each). CDR1 and CDR2 (germline): SGHRS, YFSETQ. CDR3 length: 13 amino acids. V lost 4 bases and J 3 bases, leaving 11 bases between the germline ends. In DNA form, the CDR3 reads TGCGCCAGCAGCGTCGGGACCAACTACGAGCAGTACTTC. Translated, it gives CASSVGTNYEQYF.

The table lists this clonotype with a few counts. This chain links TRBV5-1 with TRBJ2-1; a weak D match, TRBD2 (6 bases). In germline, CDR1 is SGHRS, CDR2 YFSETQ. V was cut by 3 bases and J by 0 bases, with 10 bases left in between. CDR3 length equals 15 residues. CDR3 sequence: CASSSNSGSYNEQFF. For the CDR3, the DNA is TGCGCCAGCAGCTCAAATAGCGGCTCCTACAATGAGCAGTTCTTC.

This clonotype occurred a few times. V is TRBV5-5 and J is TRBJ1-1; TRBD1 might be the D (6 bases). The V and J ends lost 1 base and 1 base respectively, with 8 bases between them. Germline assignment: CDR1 SGHKS and CDR2 YYEKEE (reference sequence). This CDR3 region has 14 residues. The CDR3 nucleotides are TGTGCCAGCAGCTTGTCCAGGGGGAACACTGAAGCTTTCTTT. As protein: CASSLSRGNTEAFF.

The rearrangement links TRBV5-1 to TRBJ1-1; possibly TRBD1 for D (6 bases). Between the trimmed V and J ends, which lost 5 bases and 6 bases, there was a span of 17 bases. The CDR3 is 14 amino acids. Looked up from germline, CDR1 is SGHRS and CDR2 is YFSETQ. Written as DNA, the CDR3 is TGCGCCAGCAGATTTACAGGGCCGGGCTCTGAAGCTTTCTTT. Encoded protein: CASRFTGPGSEAFF. Based on the CDR3 plus reference TRBV5-1 and TRBJ1-1, the full variable domain is KAGVTQTPRYLIKTRGQQVTLSCSPISGHRSVSWYQQTPGQGLQFLFEYFSETQRNKGNFPGRFSGRQFSNSRSEMNVSTLELGDSALYLCASRFTGPGSEAFFGQGTRLTVV.

The chain employs TRBV16 and TRBJ2-1; 8 bases line up with TRBD1. Germline V lookup: CDR1 KGHSY, CDR2 FQNENV. This CDR3 comprises 16 residues. Trimming removed 3 bases from V and 10 bases from J; junction bases left unmatched: 14. DNA of the CDR3: TGTGCCAGCAGCCATCAGGGCAGGGGGCGAACTGAAGAGCAGTTCTTC. It codes for CASSHQGRGRTEEQFF. Using reference TRBV16 and TRBJ2-1 for the parts outside the CDR3, the full variable domain is GEEVAQTPKHLVRGEGQKAKLYCAPIKGHSYVFWYQQVLKNEFKFLISFQNENVFDETGMPKERFSAKCLPNSPCSLEIQATKLEDSAVYFCASSHQGRGRTEEQFFGPGTRLTVL.

At least ten counts were recorded for this clonotype. The chain uses TRBV5-1 and TRBJ2-7; 14 bases fit TRBD2. This CDR3 contains 19 residues. Trimming cost V 0 bases and J 6 bases; bases outside gene matches: 14. Germline loops: CDR1 SGHRS, CDR2 YFSETQ. As DNA, the CDR3 is TGCGCCAGCAGCTTGGAAGGGACTAGCGGGAGTTCGCTTATTCCCGAGCAGTACTTC. This codes for CASSLEGTSGSSLIPEQYF.

The genes are TRBV11-3 and TRBJ2-1; the D gene could be TRBD1 or TRBD2 (5 bases each). The CDR3 consists of 15 residues. Deletions cut 4 bases from V and 7 bases from J, with 17 bases between. CDR1 and CDR2 (germline): SGHNT, YENEEA. CDR3 sequence: CASSSRDHYSNEQFF. The CDR3 region has the DNA TGTGCCAGCAGCTCACGGGACCATTACTCGAATGAGCAGTTCTTC.

The sample holds many counts of this clonotype. The chain has TRBV12-3 or TRBV12-4 and TRBJ2-7; TRBD2 might be the D (5 bases). The CDR3 contains 14 residues. V shed 2 bases and J shed 6 bases, with 14 bases lying between them. Written as DNA, the CDR3 is TGTGCCAGCAGTTTATCTCCCAGGAGGTCCGAGCAGTACTTC. This codes for CASSLSPRRSEQYF.

This clonotype was detected many times. This chain connects TRBV2 to TRBJ2-1; 9 positions match TRBD1. Germline V lookup: CDR1 SNHLY, CDR2 FYNNEI. Trimming at V came to 5 bases and at J to 2 bases, leaving 1 base not matched to a gene. The CDR3 length is 14 residues. Written as DNA, the CDR3 is TGTGCCAGCAGTCGGACAGGGGCCTACAATGAGCAGTTCTTC. This encodes CASSRTGAYNEQFF.

The V call is TRBV29-1, the J call TRBJ2-2; 7 bases are a match to TRBD2. The V gene end was trimmed by 4 bases and the J gene end by 5 bases; junction bases not matched to a gene: 13. Germline CDR1 SQVTM, CDR2 ANQGSEA. CDR3 length equals 16 residues. DNA for the CDR3: TGCAGCGTTGTTGTTCGGGGAGGGCCACGGACCGGGGAGCTGTTTTTT. Translated, it gives CSVVVRGGPRTGELFF.